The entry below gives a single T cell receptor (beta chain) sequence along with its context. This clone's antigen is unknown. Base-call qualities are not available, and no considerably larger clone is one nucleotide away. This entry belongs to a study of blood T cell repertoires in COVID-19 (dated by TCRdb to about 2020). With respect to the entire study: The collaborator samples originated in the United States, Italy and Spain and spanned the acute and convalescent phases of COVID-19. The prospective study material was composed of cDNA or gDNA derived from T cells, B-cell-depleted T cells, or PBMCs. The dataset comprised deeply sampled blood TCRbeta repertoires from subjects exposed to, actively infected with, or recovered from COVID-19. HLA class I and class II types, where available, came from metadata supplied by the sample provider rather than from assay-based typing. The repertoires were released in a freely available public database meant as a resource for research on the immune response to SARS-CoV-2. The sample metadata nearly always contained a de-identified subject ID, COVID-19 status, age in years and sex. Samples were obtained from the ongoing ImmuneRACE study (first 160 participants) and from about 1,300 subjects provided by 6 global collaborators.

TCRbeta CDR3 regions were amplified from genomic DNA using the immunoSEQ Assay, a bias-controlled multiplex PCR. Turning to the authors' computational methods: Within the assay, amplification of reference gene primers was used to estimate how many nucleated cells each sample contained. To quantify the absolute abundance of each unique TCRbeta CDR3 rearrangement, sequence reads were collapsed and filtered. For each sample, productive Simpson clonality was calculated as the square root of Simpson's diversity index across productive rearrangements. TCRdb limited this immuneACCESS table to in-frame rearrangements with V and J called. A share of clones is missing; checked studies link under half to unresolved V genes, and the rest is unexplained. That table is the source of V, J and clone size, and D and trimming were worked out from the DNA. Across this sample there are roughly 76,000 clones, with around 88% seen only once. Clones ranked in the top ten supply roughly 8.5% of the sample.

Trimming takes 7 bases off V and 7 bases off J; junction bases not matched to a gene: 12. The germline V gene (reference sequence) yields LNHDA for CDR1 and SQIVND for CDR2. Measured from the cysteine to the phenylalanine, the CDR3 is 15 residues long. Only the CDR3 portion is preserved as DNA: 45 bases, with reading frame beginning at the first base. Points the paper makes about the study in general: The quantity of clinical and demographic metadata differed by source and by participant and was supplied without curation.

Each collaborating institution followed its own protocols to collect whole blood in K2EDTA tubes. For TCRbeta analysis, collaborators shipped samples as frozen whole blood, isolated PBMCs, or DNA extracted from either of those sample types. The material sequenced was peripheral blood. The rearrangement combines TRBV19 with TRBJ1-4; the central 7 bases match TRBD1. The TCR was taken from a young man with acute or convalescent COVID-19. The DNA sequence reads TGTGCCAGTACCCACAGGGGTGGAGTCGGTGAAAAACTGTTTTTT. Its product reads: CASTHRGGVGEKLFF. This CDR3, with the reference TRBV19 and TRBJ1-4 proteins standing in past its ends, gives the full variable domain DGGITQSPKYLFRKEGQNVTLSCEQNLNHDAMYWYRQDPGQGLRLIYYSQIVNDFQKGDIAEGYSVSREKKESFPLTVTSAQKNPTAFYLCASTHRGGVGEKLFFGSGTQLSVL.